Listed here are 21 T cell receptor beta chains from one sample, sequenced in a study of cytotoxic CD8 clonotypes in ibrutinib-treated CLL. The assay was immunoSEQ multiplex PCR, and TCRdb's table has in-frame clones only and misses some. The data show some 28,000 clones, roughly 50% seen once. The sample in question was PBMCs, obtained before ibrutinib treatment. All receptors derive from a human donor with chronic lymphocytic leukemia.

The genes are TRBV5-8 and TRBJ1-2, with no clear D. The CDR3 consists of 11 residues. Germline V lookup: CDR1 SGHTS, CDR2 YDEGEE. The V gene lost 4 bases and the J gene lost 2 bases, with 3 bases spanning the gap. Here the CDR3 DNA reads TGTGCCAGCAGCAAGAACTATGGCTACACCTTC. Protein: CASSKNYGYTF. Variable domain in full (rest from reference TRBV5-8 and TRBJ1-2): EAGVTQSPTHLIKTRGQQATLRCSPISGHTSVYWYQQALGLGLQFLLWYDEGEERNRGNFPPRFSGRQFPNYSSELNVNALELEDSALYLCASSKNYGYTFGSGTRLTVV.

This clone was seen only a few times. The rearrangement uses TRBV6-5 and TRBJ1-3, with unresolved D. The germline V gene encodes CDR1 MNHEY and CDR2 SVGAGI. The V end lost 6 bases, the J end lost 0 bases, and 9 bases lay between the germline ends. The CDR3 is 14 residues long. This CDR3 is CASRVSNSGNTIYF. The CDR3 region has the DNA TGTGCCAGCAGGGTATCGAACTCTGGAAACACCATATATTTT.

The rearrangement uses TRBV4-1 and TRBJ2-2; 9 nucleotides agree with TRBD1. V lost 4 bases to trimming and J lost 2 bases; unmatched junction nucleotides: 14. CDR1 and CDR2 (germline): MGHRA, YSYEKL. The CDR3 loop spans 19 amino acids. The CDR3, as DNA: TGCGCCAGCAGCCCCCGTGGGGACAGGGTAGTCCTAAACACCGGGGAGCTGTTTTTT. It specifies CASSPRGDRVVLNTGELFF.

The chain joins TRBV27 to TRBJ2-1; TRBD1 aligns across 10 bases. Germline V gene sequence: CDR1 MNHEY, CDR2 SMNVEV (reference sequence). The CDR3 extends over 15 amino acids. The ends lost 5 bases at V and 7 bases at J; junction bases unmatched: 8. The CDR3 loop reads CASSMGQGPANEQFF. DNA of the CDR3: TGTGCCAGCAGTATGGGACAGGGGCCCGCTAATGAGCAGTTCTTC.

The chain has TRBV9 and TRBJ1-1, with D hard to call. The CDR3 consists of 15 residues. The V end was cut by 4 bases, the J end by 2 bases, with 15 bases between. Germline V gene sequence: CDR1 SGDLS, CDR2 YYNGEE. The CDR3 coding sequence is TGTGCCAGCAGCCCCACCCCGGACGGAAACACTGAAGCTTTCTTT. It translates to CASSPTPDGNTEAFF.

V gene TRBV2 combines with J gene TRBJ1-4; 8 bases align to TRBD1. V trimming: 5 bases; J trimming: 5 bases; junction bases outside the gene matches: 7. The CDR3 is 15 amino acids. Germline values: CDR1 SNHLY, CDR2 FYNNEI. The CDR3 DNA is TGTGCCAGCAGTCGGGACAGGCCCCAGAATGAAAAACTGTTTTTT. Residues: CASSRDRPQNEKLFF.

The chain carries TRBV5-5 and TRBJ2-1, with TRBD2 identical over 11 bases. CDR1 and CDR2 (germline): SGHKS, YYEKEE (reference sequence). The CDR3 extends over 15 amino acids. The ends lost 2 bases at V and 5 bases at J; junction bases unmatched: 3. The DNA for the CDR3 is TGTGCCAGCAGCTTCTTGGGACTAGCGGACAATGAGCAGTTCTTC. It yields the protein CASSFLGLADNEQFF. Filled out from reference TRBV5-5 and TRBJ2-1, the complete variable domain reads DAGVTQSPTHLIKTRGQQVTLRCSPISGHKSVSWYQQVLGQGPQFIFQYYEKEERGRGNFPDRFSARQFPNYSSELNVNALLLGDSALYLCASSFLGLADNEQFFGPGTRLTVL.

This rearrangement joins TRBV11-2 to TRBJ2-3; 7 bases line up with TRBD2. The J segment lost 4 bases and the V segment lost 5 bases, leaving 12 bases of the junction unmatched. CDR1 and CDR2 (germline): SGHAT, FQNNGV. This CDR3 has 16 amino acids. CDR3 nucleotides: TGTGCCAGCAGCCCCTCCCGGACTAGGGCGGCAGATACGCAGTATTTT. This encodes CASSPSRTRAADTQYF.

CDR3 DNA sequence: TGCGCCAGCAGCCAAGATAGTACTAGCTCCTACAATGAGCAGTTCTTC. It encodes CASSQDSTSSYNEQFF. The chain links TRBV4-3 to TRBJ2-1; weak D call: TRBD2 (5 bases). V dropped 0 bases and J dropped 0 bases, with 9 bases sitting between them. CDR3 size: 16 residues. CDR1 is LGHNA, CDR2 YSLEER, per germline.

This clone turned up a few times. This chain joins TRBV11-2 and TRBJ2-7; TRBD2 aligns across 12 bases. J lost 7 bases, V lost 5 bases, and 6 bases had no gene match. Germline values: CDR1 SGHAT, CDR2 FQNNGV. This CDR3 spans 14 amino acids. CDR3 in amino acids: CASSTGTSGFEQYF. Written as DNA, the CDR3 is TGTGCCAGCAGCACCGGGACTAGCGGGTTTGAGCAGTACTTC. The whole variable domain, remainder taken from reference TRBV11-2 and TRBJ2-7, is EAGVAQSPRYKIIEKRQSVAFWCNPISGHATLYWYQQILGQGPKLLIQFQNNGVVDDSQLPKDRFSAERLKGVDSTLKIQPAKLEDSAVYLCASSTGTSGFEQYFGPGTRLTVT.

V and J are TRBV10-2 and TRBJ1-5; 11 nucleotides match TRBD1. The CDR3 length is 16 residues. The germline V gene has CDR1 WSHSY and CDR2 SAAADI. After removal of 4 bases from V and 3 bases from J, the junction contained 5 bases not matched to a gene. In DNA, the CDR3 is TGCGCCAGCAGTGCACTGGACAGGGGGCTCAATCAGCCCCAGCATTTT. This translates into CASSALDRGLNQPQHF.

The CDR3 DNA follows: TGCGCCAGCAGCCAAGAACGGGGACTAGCGGGGTCCCAAGAGACCCAGTACTTC. Its protein is CASSQERGLAGSQETQYF. V usage is TRBV4-1 and J usage is TRBJ2-5; 13 bases fit TRBD2. With 0 bases clipped from V and 1 base from J, the junction kept 5 bases outside the gene matches. This CDR3 has 18 residues. Looked up from germline, CDR1 is MGHRA and CDR2 is YSYEKL.

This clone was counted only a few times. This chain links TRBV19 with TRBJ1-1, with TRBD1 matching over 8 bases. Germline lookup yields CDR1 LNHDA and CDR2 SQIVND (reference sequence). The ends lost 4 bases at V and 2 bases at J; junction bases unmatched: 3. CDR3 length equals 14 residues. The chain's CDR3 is CASSTRGRNTEAFF. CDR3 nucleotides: TGTGCCAGTAGTACCAGGGGGCGAAACACTGAAGCTTTCTTT.

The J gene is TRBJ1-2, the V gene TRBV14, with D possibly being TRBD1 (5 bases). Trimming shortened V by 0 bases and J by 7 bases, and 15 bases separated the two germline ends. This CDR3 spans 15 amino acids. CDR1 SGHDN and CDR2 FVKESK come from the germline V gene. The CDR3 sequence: CASSQEEGQDPGYTF. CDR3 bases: TGTGCCAGCAGCCAAGAAGAGGGGCAGGATCCTGGCTACACCTTC.

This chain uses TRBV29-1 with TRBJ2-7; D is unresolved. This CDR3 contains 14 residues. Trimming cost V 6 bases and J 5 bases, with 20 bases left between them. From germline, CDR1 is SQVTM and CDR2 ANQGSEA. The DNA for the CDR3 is TGCAGCGTCGGACGGATTGGGGTCTTGGACGAGCAGTACTTC. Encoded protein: CSVGRIGVLDEQYF.

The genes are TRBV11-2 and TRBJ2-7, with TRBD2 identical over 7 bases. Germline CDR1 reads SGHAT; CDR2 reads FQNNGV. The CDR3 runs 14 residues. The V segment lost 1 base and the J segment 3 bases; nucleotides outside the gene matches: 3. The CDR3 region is CASSLVAGVYEQYF. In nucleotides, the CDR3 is TGTGCCAGCAGCTTAGTGGCGGGAGTCTACGAGCAGTACTTC.

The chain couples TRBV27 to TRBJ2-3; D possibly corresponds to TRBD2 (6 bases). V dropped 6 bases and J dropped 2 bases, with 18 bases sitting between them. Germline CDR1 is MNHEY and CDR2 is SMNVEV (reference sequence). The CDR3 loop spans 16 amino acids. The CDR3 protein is CASREDPGLHTDTQYF. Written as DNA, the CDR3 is TGTGCCAGCAGGGAAGACCCGGGACTCCACACAGATACGCAGTATTTT.

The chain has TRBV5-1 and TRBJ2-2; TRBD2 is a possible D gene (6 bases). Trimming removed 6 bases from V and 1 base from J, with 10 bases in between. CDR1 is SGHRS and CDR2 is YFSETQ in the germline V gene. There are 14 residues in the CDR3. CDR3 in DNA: TGCGCCAGCACCGGGGGTCTGAACACCGGGGAGCTGTTTTTT. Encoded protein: CASTGGLNTGELFF.

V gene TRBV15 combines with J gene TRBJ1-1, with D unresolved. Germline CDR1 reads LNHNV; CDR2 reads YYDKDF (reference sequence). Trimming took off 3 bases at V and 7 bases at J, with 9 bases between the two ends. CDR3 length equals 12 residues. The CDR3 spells CATSREDFEAFF. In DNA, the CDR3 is TGTGCCACCAGCAGGGAAGACTTTGAAGCTTTCTTT.

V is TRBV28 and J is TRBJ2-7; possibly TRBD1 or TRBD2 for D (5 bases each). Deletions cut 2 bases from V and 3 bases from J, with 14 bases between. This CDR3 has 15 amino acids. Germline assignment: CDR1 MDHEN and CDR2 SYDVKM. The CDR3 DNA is TGTGCCAGCAGTTTACCCCCGGGGCCCTACTACGAGCAGTACTTC. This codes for CASSLPPGPYYEQYF.

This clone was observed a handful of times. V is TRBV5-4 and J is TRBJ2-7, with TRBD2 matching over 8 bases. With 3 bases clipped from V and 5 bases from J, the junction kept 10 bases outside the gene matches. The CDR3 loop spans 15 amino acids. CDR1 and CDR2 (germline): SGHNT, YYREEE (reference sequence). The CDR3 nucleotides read TGTGCCAGCAGCTGGACCGGGACTAGTGATGACGAGCAGTACTTC. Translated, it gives CASSWTGTSDDEQYF.